Presented here are 2 T cell receptor beta chains from one specimen sequenced in a study of CD8 T cells in Susac syndrome. The RNA, roughly 0.45 to 1 ug, was put through reverse transcription using random hexamers. TCRdb reprocessed the immunoSEQ multiplex PCR reads with MiXCR, giving one entry per CDR3 protein. The sample yields 150,000 to 200,000 distinct CDR3 sequences, approximately 94% seen once. The sample was CD4+ T cells from PBMCs. The origin of the receptors is a human donor in good health.

The genes are TRBV19 and TRBJ1-5; no clear D. This CDR3 has 14 amino acids. Trimming shortened V by 3 bases and J by 4 bases, and 10 bases separated the two germline ends. Germline CDR1 reads LNHDA; CDR2 reads SQIVND (reference sequence). Here the CDR3 reads CASSIGRPNQPQHF. CDR3 nucleotide sequence: TGTGCCAGTAGTATCGGGAGACCTAATCAGCCCCAGCATTTT. The complete variable domain, with remaining parts taken from reference TRBV19 and TRBJ1-5, reads DGGITQSPKYLFRKEGQNVTLSCEQNLNHDAMYWYRQDPGQGLRLIYYSQIVNDFQKGDIAEGYSVSREKKESFPLTVTSAQKNPTAFYLCASSIGRPNQPQHFGDGTRLSIL.

CDR3 protein: CASSLTRGMGGKNIQYF. The CDR3 DNA reads TGCGCCAGCAGCTTGACAAGGGGAATGGGAGGCAAAAACATTCAGTACTTC. The chain joins TRBV5-1 to TRBJ2-4; D might be TRBD2 (6 bases). Germline CDR1 and CDR2: SGHRS and YFSETQ. The length of the CDR3 is 17 residues. Trimming left V 1 base short and J 3 bases short, with 17 bases between.